This entry describes one TCR beta chain. The record originates from a study of technical replicates of blood from a handful of donors. This table comes from immunoSEQ multiplex PCR, and its TCRdb copy is limited to in-frame clones, with some not included. The table shows about 71,000 clones, with approximately 96% occurring only once. Trimming cost V 1 base and J 11 bases, with 20 bases left between them. Per the germline V gene, CDR1 is LNHNV and CDR2 is YYDKDF (reference sequence). The CDR3 runs 15 residues. The V gene is TRBV15, the J gene TRBJ1-1, with D possibly matching TRBD1 (5 bases). The source material was T cells isolated from PBMCs. The source is a human donor in good health. CDR3: CATSRALGGAGTAFF. The CDR3 DNA sequence: TGTGCCACCAGCAGAGCCCTTGGAGGGGCGGGCACGGCTTTCTTT.